The 3 T cell receptor beta chains reported below all come from one sample, sequenced in a study of T cell changes during pregnancy in multiple sclerosis. Sequencing was performed with immunoSEQ multiplex PCR; in TCRdb, only in-frame clones are kept and a portion is missing. The data show about 64,000 clones, about nine tenths seen once. Sequencing used peripheral blood, obtained in the second trimester of pregnancy. These receptors were taken from a female donor with multiple sclerosis, enrolled in a pregnancy study.

The genes are TRBV7-6 and TRBJ2-1, with 7 bases aligning to TRBD2. The CDR3 spans 14 residues. Germline assignment: CDR1 SGHVS and CDR2 FNYEAQ. Trimming removed 6 bases from V and 6 bases from J; junction bases left unmatched: 8. CDR3 protein: CASRRSGLVNEQFF. Here the CDR3 DNA reads TGTGCCAGCAGACGAAGCGGACTAGTCAATGAGCAGTTCTTC.

The chain carries TRBV10-3 and TRBJ2-1; perhaps TRBD2 as D (6 bases). Trimming shortened V by 3 bases and J by 0 bases, and 12 bases separated the two germline ends. The V gene's germline CDR1 is ENHRY and CDR2 SYGVKD. This CDR3 region has 16 residues. The CDR3 nucleotides are TGTGCCATCAGTGATATAGCGGAGAGCTCCTACAATGAGCAGTTCTTC. This codes for CAISDIAESSYNEQFF.

This clone was counted a single time. This chain uses TRBV10-3 with TRBJ2-7, with D possibly matching TRBD2 (7 bases). Germline values: CDR1 ENHRY, CDR2 SYGVKD. CDR3 length: 15 residues. The V and J ends lost 0 bases and 2 bases respectively, with 11 bases between them. CDR3 sequence reads: CAISESQRDTYEQYF. CDR3 nucleotide sequence: TGTGCCATCAGTGAGTCCCAGCGGGACACCTACGAGCAGTACTTC.